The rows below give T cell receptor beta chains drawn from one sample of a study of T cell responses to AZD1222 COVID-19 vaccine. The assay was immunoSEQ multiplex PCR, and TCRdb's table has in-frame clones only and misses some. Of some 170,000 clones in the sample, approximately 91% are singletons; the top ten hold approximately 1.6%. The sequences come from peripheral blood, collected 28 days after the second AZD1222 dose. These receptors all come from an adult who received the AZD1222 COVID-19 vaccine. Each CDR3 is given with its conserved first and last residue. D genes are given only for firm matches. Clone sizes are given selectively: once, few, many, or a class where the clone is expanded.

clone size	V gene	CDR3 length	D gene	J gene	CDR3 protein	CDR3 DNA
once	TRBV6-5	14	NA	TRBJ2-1	CASSYTYREHEQFF	TGTGCCAGCAGTTACACCTACAGGGAACATGAGCAGTTCTTC
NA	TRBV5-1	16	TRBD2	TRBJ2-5	CASSSGLAGGQETQYF	TGCGCCAGCAGCTCAGGACTAGCGGGGGGCCAAGAGACCCAGTACTTC
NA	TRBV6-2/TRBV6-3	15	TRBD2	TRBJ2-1	CASSYFSGSLNEQFF	TGTGCCAGCAGTTACTTTAGCGGGAGCTTGAATGAGCAGTTCTTC
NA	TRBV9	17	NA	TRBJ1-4	CASSVGNRMQSNEKLFF	TGTGCCAGCAGCGTAGGTAACAGGATGCAATCTAATGAAAAACTGTTTTTT
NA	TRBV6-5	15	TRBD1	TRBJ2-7	CASRGQGKASYEQYF	TGTGCCAGCAGGGGACAGGGGAAGGCATCCTACGAGCAGTACTTC
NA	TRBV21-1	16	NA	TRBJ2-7	CASIGSLGAGSYEQYF	TGTGCCAGCATCGGCAGTCTAGGGGCGGGGTCCTACGAGCAGTACTTC
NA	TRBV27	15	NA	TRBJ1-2	CASSLSIRGQWGYTF	TGTGCCAGCAGTTTATCGATAAGGGGACAATGGGGCTACACCTTC
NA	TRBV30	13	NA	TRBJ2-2	CAWSPRGAGELFF	TGTGCCTGGAGTCCTAGGGGCGCCGGGGAGCTGTTTTTT
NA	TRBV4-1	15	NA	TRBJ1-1	CASSLKGLGNTEAFF	TGCGCCAGCAGCCTAAAAGGACTGGGGAACACTGAAGCTTTCTTT
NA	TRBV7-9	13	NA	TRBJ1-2	CASSSGLNYGYTF	TGTGCCAGCAGTTCCGGACTGAACTATGGCTACACCTTC
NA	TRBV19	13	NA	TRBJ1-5	CASSNTWRQPQHF	TGTGCCAGTAGTAACACCTGGAGGCAGCCCCAGCATTTT
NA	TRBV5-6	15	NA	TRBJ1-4	CASSLISTENEKLFF	TGTGCCAGCAGCTTGATTTCGACAGAAAATGAAAAACTGTTTTTT
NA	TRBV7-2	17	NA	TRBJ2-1	CASSLVSAASPGNEQFF	TGTGCCAGCAGCTTAGTCAGCGCGGCTAGCCCGGGTAATGAGCAGTTCTTC
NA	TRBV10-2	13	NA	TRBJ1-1	CASKETGNTEAFF	TGCGCCAGCAAGGAGACAGGGAACACTGAAGCTTTCTTT
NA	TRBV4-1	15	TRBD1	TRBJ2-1	CASSQAGGRFNEQFF	TGCGCCAGCAGCCAAGCAGGGGGCAGGTTCAATGAGCAGTTCTTC
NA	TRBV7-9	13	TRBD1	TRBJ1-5	CASTGQGGQPQHF	TGTGCCAGCACAGGACAGGGTGGTCAGCCCCAGCATTTT
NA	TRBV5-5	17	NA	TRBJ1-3	CASSFGPSTLAGNTIYF	TGTGCCAGCAGCTTCGGGCCGTCTACCCTTGCTGGGAACACCATATATTTT
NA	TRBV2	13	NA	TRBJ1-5	CASSRDANQPQHF	TGTGCCAGCAGCAGGGATGCCAATCAGCCCCAGCATTTT
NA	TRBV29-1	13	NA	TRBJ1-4	CSVRSTTNEKLFF	TGCAGCGTTAGGTCCACAACTAATGAAAAACTGTTTTTT
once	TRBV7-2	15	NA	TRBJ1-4	CASSLRQATNEKLFF	TGTGCCAGCAGCCTTCGACAGGCAACTAATGAAAAACTGTTTTTT
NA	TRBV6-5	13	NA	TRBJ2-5	CASSPGTGETQYF	TGTGCCAGCAGTCCAGGGACTGGAGAGACCCAGTACTTC
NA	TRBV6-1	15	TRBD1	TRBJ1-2	CASSEASGGAYGYTF	TGTGCCAGCAGTGAAGCGTCAGGGGGCGCCTATGGCTACACCTTC
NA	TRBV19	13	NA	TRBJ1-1	CASSILGETEAFF	TGTGCCAGTAGTATTTTGGGGGAGACTGAAGCTTTCTTT
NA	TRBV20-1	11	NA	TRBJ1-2	CSARDLLWYTF	TGCAGTGCTAGAGATCTGTTGTGGTACACCTTC
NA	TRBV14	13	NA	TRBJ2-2	CASRAEYTGELFF	TGTGCCAGCAGAGCAGAATACACCGGGGAGCTGTTTTTT
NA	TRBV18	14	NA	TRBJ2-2	CASSPGQSTGELFF	TGTGCCAGCTCACCGGGGCAGAGCACCGGGGAGCTGTTTTTT
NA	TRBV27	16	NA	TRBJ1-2	CASSRAMGAGNYGYTF	TGTGCCAGCAGTCGCGCGATGGGGGCGGGGAACTATGGCTACACCTTC
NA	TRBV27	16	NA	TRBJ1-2	CASSAYKPGPNYGYTF	TGTGCCAGCAGTGCCTACAAACCCGGGCCCAACTATGGCTACACCTTC
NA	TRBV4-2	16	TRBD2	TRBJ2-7	CASSPRGSSGSYEQYF	TGTGCCAGCAGCCCTCGGGGCTCTAGCGGGAGCTACGAGCAGTACTTC
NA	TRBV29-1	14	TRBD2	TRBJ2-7	CSVGGLAGSYEQYF	TGCAGCGTGGGGGGACTAGCGGGTTCCTACGAGCAGTACTTC
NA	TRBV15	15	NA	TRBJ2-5	CATSRDAGNQETQYF	TGTGCCACCAGCAGAGACGCAGGGAACCAAGAGACCCAGTACTTC
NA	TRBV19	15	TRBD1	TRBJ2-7	CASSMGTASSYEQYF	TGTGCCAGTAGTATGGGGACAGCCAGCTCCTACGAGCAGTACTTC
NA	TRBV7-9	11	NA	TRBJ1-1	CASSHSGTAFF	TGTGCCAGCAGCCACAGTGGTACGGCTTTCTTT
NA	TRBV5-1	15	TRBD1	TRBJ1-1	CASSLTGQGVTEAFF	TGCGCCAGCAGCCTCACCGGACAGGGAGTGACTGAAGCTTTCTTT
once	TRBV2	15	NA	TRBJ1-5	CASSPQGFQGQPQHF	TGTGCCAGCAGTCCCCAGGGGTTTCAGGGTCAGCCCCAGCATTTT
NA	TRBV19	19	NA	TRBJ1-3	CASSTQALAGSYSGNTIYF	TGTGCCAGTAGTACCCAGGCACTGGCCGGCTCGTACTCTGGAAACACCATATATTTT
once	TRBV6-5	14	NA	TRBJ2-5	CASSYYRGQETQYF	TGTGCCAGCAGTTACTATCGGGGTCAAGAGACCCAGTACTTC
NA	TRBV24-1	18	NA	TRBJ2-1	CATSDLQETKLDPNEQFF	TGTGCCACCAGTGATTTGCAGGAGACCAAACTGGACCCTAATGAGCAGTTCTTC
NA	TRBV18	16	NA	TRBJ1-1	CASSPAQAGMNTEAFF	TGTGCCAGCTCACCTGCTCAGGCGGGGATGAACACTGAAGCTTTCTTT
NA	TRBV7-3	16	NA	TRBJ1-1	CASSPQPGGPGTEAFF	TGTGCCAGCAGCCCTCAACCGGGAGGGCCGGGGACTGAAGCTTTCTTT
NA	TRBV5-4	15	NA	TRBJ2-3	CASSIDSHRADTQYF	TGTGCCAGCAGCATTGACAGTCACCGGGCAGATACGCAGTATTTT
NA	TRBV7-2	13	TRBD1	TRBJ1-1	CASSFTGGTEAFF	TGTGCCAGCAGCTTTACAGGGGGCACTGAAGCTTTCTTT
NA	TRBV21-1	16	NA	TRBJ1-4	CASSKASAPTNEKLFF	TGTGCCAGCAGCAAAGCGTCGGCACCAACTAATGAAAAACTGTTTTTT
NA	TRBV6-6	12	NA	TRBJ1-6	CASQAWDSPLHF	TGTGCCAGCCAGGCGTGGGATTCACCCCTCCACTTT
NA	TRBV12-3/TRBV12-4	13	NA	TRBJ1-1	CASSLPGNTEAFF	TGTGCCAGCAGTTTACCGGGGAACACTGAAGCTTTCTTT